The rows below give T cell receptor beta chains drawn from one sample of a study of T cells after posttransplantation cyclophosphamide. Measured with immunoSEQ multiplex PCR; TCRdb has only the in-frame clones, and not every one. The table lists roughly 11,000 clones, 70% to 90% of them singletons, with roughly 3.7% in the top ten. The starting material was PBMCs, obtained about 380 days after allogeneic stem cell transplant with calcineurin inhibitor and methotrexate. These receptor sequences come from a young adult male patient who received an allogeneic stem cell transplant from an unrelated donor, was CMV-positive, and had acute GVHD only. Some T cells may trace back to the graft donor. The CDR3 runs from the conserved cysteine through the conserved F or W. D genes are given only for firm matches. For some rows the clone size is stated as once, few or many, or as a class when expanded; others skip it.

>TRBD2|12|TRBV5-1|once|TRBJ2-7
CASRIAGSEQYF
TGCGCCAGCAGAATAGCGGGAAGCGAGCAGTACTTC
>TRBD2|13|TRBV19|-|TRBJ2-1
CASRGLAGNEQFF
TGTGCCAGTAGGGGCCTAGCGGGCAATGAGCAGTTCTTC
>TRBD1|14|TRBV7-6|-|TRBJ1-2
CASSLMTGGNGYTF
TGTGCCAGCAGCTTAATGACAGGGGGTAATGGCTACACCTTC
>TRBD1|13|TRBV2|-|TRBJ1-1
CASEGDRPTEAFF
TGTGCCAGCGAGGGGGACAGGCCCACTGAAGCTTTCTTT
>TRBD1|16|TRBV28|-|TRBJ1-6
CASRAPPGQANSPLHF
TGTGCCAGCAGGGCCCCCCCGGGACAGGCTAATTCACCCCTCCACTTT
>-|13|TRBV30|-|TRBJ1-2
CAWSAWSLYGYTF
TGTGCCTGGAGTGCCTGGAGCCTCTATGGCTACACCTTC
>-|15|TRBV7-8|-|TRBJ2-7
CASRRDAGEYYEQYF
TGTGCCAGCAGACGTGACGCAGGGGAATACTACGAGCAGTACTTC
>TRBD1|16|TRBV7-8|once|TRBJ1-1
CASSANRQGGNTEAFF
TGTGCCAGCAGCGCGAATAGACAGGGTGGAAACACTGAAGCTTTCTTT
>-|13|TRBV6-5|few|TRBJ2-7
CASGESPTYEQYF
TGTGCCAGCGGGGAGTCCCCAACCTACGAGCAGTACTTC
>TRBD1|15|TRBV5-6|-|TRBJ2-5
CASSLGTDFLETQYF
TGTGCCAGCAGCTTAGGGACAGACTTTCTCGAGACCCAGTACTTC
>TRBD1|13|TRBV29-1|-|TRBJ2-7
CSAGTGGSYEQYF
TGCAGCGCGGGGACAGGGGGCAGTTACGAGCAGTACTTC
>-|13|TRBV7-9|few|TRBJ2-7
CASSLPVSYEQYF
TGTGCCAGCAGCTTACCCGTCTCCTACGAGCAGTACTTC
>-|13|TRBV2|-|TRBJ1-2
CASSEVIAGGYTF
TGTGCCAGCAGTGAAGTAATAGCCGGTGGCTACACCTTC
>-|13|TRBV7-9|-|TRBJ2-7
CASSANLGAEQYF
TGTGCCAGCAGCGCCAATCTAGGGGCCGAGCAGTACTTC
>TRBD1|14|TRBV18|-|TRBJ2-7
CASSPGTTGDEQYF
TGTGCCAGCTCACCCGGAACGACAGGGGACGAGCAGTACTTC
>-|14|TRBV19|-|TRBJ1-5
CASNIRTDYQPQHF
TGTGCCAGTAACATAAGGACGGACTATCAGCCCCAGCATTTT
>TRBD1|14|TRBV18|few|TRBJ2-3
CASSPGQGADTQYF
TGTGCCAGCTCACCGGGACAGGGGGCAGATACGCAGTATTTT
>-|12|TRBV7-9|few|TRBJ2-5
CATTTGEETQYF
TGTGCCACTACGACAGGAGAAGAGACCCAGTACTTC
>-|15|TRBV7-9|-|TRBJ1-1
CASSLVSGANTEAFF
TGTGCCAGCAGCTTAGTATCAGGGGCCAACACTGAAGCTTTCTTT
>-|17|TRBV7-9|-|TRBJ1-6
CASTLELAGPTNSPLHF
TGTGCCAGCACCTTAGAGCTAGCGGGCCCTACGAATTCACCCCTCCACTTT
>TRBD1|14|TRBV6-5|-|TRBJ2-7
CASSFTGGNYEQYF
TGTGCCAGCAGTTTCACAGGGGGGAACTACGAGCAGTACTTC
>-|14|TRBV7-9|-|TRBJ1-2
CASSLGELAGGYTF
TGTGCCAGCAGCTTGGGTGAGCTGGCGGGTGGCTACACCTTC
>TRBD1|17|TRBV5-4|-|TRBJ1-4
CASSRRGQGATNEKLFF
TGTGCCAGCAGCCGACGCGGACAGGGAGCAACTAATGAAAAACTGTTTTTT
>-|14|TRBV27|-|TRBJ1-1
CASSFVGGDTEAFF
TGTGCCAGCAGTTTTGTAGGGGGGGACACTGAAGCTTTCTTT